This T cell receptor (beta chain) was recovered during a study of control samples from healthy donors and cancer patients. The CDR3 covers 11 residues. Germline CDR1 reads SGDLS; CDR2 reads YYNGEE. Trimming removed 3 bases at V and 2 bases at J, with 2 bases between. This clone has a handful of counts. The same CDR3 is also encoded by other DNA sequences in this sample. Sequencing was performed with immunoSEQ multiplex PCR; in TCRdb, only in-frame clones are kept and a portion is missing. This table has about 110,000 clones, around nine tenths appearing once. This TCR was recovered from a woman in her fifties or sixties in good health. The chain couples TRBV9 to TRBJ2-5; no clear D. Input material: blood. The CDR3 DNA reads TGTGCCAGCAGCGGACAAGAGACCCAGTACTTC. Translated, it gives CASSGQETQYF.